This T cell receptor (beta chain) was observed in a study of PD-L1 blockade in urothelial cancer. Described time point: pretreatment peripheral blood. Clones were sequenced by immunoSEQ multiplex PCR, and TCRdb holds only the in-frame ones, with some missing. This sample yields tens of thousands of clones, of which approximately 90% are seen a single time; roughly 14% belongs to the top ten. The CDR3 is 18 residues long. From germline, CDR1 is KGHSH and CDR2 LQKENI. Trimming shortened V by 0 bases and J by 0 bases, and 17 bases separated the two germline ends. The source material was PBMCs, sampled around atezolizumab (anti-PD-L1) treatment. The receptor was derived from an older woman with urothelial cancer. V is TRBV18 and J is TRBJ1-1; no clear D gene. The CDR3 DNA reads TGTGCCAGCTCACCACCGCCTGGCCGGGTTTACATGAACACTGAAGCTTTCTTT. Translated, it gives CASSPPPGRVYMNTEAFF.